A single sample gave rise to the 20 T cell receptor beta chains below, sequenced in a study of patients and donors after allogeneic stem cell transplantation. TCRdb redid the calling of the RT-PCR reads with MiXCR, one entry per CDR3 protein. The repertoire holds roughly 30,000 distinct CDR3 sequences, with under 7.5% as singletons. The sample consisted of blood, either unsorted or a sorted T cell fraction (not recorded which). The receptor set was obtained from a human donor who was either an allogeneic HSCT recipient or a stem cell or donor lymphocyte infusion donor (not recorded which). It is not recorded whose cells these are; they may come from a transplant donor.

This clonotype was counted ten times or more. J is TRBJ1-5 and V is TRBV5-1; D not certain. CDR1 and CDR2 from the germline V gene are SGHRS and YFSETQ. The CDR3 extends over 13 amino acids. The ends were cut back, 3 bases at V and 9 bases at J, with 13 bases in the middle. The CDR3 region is CASSSDRGGPQHF. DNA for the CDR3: TGCGCCAGCAGCTCGGACCGCGGAGGGCCCCAGCATTTT.

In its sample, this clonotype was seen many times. This CDR3 is CASSVGQLNSPLHF. CDR3 DNA: TGTGCCAGCAGTGTGGGACAGCTAAATTCACCCCTCCACTTT. V usage is TRBV12-3 or TRBV12-4 and J usage is TRBJ1-6; 7 positions agree with TRBD1. The CDR3 contains 14 residues. The junction had 5 bases not matched to a gene; V was cut back by 5 bases and J by 7 bases.

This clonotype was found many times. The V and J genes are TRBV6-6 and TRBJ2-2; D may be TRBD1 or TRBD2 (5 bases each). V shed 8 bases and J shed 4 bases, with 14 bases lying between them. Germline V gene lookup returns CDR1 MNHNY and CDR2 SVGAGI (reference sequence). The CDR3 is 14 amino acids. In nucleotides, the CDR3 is TGTGCCAGCCGTATGGGGACGGGCACCGGGGAGCTGTTTTTT. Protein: CASRMGTGTGELFF.

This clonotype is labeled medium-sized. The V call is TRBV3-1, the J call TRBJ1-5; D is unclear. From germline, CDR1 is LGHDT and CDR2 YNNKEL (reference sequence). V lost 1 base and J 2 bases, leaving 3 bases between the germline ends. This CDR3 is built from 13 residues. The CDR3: CASSQVGNQPQHF. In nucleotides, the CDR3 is TGTGCCAGCAGCCAAGTAGGCAATCAGCCCCAGCATTTT.

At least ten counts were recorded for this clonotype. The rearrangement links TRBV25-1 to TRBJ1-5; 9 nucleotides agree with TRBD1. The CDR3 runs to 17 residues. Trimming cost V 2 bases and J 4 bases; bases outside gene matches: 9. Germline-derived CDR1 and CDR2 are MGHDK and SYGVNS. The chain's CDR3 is CASSERNGQGLNQPQHF. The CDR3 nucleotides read TGTGCCAGCAGTGAACGCAATGGACAGGGGCTTAATCAGCCCCAGCATTTT.

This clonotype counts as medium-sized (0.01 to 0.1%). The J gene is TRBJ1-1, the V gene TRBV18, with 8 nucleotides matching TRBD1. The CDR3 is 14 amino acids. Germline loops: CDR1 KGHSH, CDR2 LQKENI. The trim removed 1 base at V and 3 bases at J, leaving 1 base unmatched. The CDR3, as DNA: TGTGCCAGCTCACCACAGGGACAGGACACTGAAGCTTTCTTT. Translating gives CASSPQGQDTEAFF.

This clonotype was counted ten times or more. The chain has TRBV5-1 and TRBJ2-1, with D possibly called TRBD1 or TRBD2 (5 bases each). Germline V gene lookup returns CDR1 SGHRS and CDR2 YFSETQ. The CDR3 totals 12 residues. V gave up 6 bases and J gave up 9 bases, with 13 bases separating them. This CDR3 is CASTVGVGEQFF. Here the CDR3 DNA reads TGCGCCAGCACCGTGGGGGTAGGTGAGCAGTTCTTC.

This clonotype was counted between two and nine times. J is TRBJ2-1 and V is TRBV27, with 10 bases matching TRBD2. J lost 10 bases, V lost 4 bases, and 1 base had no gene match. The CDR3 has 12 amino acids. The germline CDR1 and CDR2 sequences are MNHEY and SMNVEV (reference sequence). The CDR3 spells CASSSGLAEQFF. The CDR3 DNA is TGTGCCAGCAGTTCGGGACTAGCGGAGCAGTTCTTC.

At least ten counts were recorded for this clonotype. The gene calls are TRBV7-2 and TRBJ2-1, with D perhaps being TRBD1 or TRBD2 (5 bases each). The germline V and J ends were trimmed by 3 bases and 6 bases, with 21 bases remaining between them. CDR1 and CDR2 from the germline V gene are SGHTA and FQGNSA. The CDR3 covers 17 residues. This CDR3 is CASSLGTVGEHFNEQFF. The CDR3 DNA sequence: TGTGCCAGCAGCTTGGGGACGGTAGGTGAACATTTCAATGAGCAGTTCTTC.

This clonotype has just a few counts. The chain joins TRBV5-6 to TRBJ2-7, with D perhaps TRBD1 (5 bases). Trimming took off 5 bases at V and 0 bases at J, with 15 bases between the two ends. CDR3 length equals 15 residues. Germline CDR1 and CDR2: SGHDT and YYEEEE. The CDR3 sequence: CASSLFPDSSYEQYF. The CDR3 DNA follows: TGTGCCAGCAGTCTATTCCCCGACAGCTCCTACGAGCAGTACTTC.

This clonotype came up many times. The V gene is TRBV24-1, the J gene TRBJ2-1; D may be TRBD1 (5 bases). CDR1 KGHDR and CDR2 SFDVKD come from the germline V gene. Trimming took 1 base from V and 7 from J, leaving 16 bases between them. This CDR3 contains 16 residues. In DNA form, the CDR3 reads TGTGCCACCAGTGATTTTGGGGCAACCTCGCTGAATGAGCAGTTCTTC. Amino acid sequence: CATSDFGATSLNEQFF.

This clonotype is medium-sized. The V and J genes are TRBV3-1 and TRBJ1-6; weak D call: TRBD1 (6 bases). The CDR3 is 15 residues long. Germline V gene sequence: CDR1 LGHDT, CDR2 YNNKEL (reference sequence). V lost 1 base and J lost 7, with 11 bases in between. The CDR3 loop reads CASSQGTQGNSPLHF. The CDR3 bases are TGTGCCAGCAGCCAAGGGACTCAGGGGAATTCACCCCTCCACTTT.

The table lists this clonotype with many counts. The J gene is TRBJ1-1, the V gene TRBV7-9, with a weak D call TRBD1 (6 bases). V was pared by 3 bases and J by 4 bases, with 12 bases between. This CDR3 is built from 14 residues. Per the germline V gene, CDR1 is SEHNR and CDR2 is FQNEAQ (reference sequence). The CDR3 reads CASSLDGGLTEAFF. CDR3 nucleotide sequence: TGTGCCAGCAGCTTGGATGGGGGGCTCACTGAAGCTTTCTTT.

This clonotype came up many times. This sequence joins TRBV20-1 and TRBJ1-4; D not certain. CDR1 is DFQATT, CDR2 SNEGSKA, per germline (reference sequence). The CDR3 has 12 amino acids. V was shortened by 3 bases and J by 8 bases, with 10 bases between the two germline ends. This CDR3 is CSAREGKEKLFF. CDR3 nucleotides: TGCAGTGCTAGGGAGGGAAAGGAAAAACTGTTTTTT.

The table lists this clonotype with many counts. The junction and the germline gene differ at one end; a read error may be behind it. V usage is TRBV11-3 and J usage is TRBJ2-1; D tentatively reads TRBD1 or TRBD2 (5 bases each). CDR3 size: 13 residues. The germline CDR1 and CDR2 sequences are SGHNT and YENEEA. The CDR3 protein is CASSSGPLPLAIF. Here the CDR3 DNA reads TGTGCCAGCAGCTCGGGACCTCTCCCCCTTGCGATCTTC.

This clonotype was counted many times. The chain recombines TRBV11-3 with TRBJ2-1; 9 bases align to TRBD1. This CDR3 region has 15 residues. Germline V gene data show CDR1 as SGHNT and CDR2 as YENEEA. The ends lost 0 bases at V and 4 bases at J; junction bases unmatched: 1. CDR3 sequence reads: CASSLEDRGYNEQFF. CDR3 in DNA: TGTGCCAGCAGCTTAGAGGACAGGGGATACAATGAGCAGTTCTTC.

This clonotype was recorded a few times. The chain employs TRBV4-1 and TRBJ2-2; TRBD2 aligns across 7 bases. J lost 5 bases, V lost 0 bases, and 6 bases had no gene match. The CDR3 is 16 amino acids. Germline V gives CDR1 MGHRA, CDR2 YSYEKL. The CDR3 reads CASSQELRGLTGELFF. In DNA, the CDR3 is TGCGCCAGCAGCCAAGAATTGCGGGGGTTAACCGGGGAGCTGTTTTTT.

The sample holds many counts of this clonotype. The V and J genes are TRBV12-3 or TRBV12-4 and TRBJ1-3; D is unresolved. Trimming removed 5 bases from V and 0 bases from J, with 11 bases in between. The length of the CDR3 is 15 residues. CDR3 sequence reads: CASSRTLSSGNTIYF. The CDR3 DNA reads TGTGCCAGCAGTAGGACCTTAAGCTCTGGAAACACCATATATTTT.

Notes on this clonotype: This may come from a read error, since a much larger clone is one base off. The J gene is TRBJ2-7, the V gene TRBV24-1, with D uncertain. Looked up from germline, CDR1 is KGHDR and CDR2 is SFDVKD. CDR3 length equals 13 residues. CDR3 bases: TGTGCCACCAGTGATTTTTTGGGATACGTGCAGTACTTC. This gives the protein CATSDFLGYVQYF.

The CDR3 DNA reads as TGTGCCAGCAGCTTAGCGGGAATCAATGAGCAGTTCTTC. Translated, it gives CASSLAGINEQFF. The genes are TRBV11-3 and TRBJ2-1, with D tentatively TRBD2 (5 bases). Per the germline V gene, CDR1 is SGHNT and CDR2 is YENEEA. There are 13 residues in the CDR3. V was trimmed by 1 base and J by 6 bases, leaving 7 bases between them.